The present T cell receptor beta chain was sequenced within a study of graft-versus-host responses after intestinal transplantation (TCRdb year 2021). Turning to the overall study: The transplants that recipients got were multivisceral, liver-intestinal, or isolated intestinal. Alloreactive clones were identified by sequencing pre-transplant mixed lymphocyte reaction products and comparing these products with unstimulated pre-transplant donor and recipient T cells. Anti-thymocyte globulin induction was given to all recipients, followed by maintenance tacrolimus and steroids for two to three years. Donor T cell macrochimerism was defined as a peak of at least 4% donor T cells among recipient peripheral blood mononuclear cells. Rather than being sequenced by the commercial service, samples from a few later patients were sequenced in-house on an Illumina MiSeq and processed with MiXCR. The cohort enrolled under 25 intestinal transplant recipients including one retransplant, and 3 patients lacking pretransplant specimens were excluded. After intestinal transplantation, graft-versus-host and host-versus-graft alloreactive T cell clones in the graft, circulation and bone marrow were tracked using bulk TCR-beta CDR3 sequencing.

Comments on this clone: Its antigen is still unknown. No much larger clonotype is one base removed from it; base qualities were not supplied.

The library was generated by the immunoSEQ multiplex PCR assay. For most patients, genomic DNA was isolated with the Qiagen DNeasy Blood and Tissue Kit and shipped frozen to Adaptive Biotechnologies for TCR sequencing. Adaptive Biotechnologies carried out high-throughput TCR-beta CDR3 sequencing of genomic DNA for most patients. The authors' pipeline ran thus. TCR sequencing data were retrieved from Adaptive's ImmunoSEQ software for around 20 patients, whereas three other patients were processed with MiXCR and VDJtools. CD4 versus CD8 sorting errors were corrected by removing sequences found in both subsets at a frequency ratio below 5:1. CDR3 nucleotide sequences shared between donor and recipient were removed because the origin of such sequences could not be assigned. To count as alloreactive, a clone needed at least 2-fold expansion over unstimulated cells and a minimum CFSE-low frequency of 0.002% (template counts) or 0.001% (read counts). Mappable clones were those detected in sequenced pre-transplant spleen, lymph node, or MLR CFSE-low populations of the donor or recipient. Cumulative frequency of alloreactive clones was calculated as a percentage of all sequences weighted by copy number. The clones in this table, taken by TCRdb from immuneACCESS, are in-frame only. Not every clone is retained; where verified, under half of the shortfall comes from an unresolved V gene, and the cause of the rest is unknown. V, J and clone size were drawn from that table, and D and trimming were deduced from the DNA. The sample table shows about 150,000 clones, and about nine tenths are seen once. Clones ranked in the top ten supply approximately 0.2% of the sample.

Findings and caveats that apply to the study as a whole: GvH clones were detected in recipient bone marrow, and some of these GvH clones were observed earlier in ileal mucosa or blood, consistent with an intestinal mucosal origin. Conclusions were limited by the relatively low number and heterogeneity of intestinal transplant patients. Early after transplant, peak levels of circulating GvH clones were found to be associated with declines in HvG clones. In the allografts of patients with donor T cell macrochimerism, GvH to HvG T cell clonal ratios were high.

The CDR3, cysteine through phenylalanine, is 17 amino acids long. Only CDR3 DNA remains: 51 bases, in frame from the first base. Trimmed from V: 5 bases; trimmed from J: 4 bases; junction bases lacking a gene match: 14. CDR1 and CDR2 are read off the germline V gene as MDHEN and SYDVKM. The time point label for this specimen denotes: cells obtained before transplantation from donor or recipient. CD3+CD4+ and CD3+CD8+ populations were FACS-sorted from unstimulated pre-transplant donor and recipient cells taken from spleen or lymph nodes. This specimen consisted of unstimulated CD4+ T cells sorted from spleen or lymph node cells, obtained before intestinal transplant. This receptor chain uses TRBV28 and TRBJ1-2; TRBD1 agrees with 9 junctional bases. This TCR was sampled from a human donor who received an intestinal transplant. The bases read TGTGCCAGCAGTCTACAGGGGGCACAGTTGGTTTTCTATGGCTACACCTTC. This yields the protein CASSLQGAQLVFYGYTF.